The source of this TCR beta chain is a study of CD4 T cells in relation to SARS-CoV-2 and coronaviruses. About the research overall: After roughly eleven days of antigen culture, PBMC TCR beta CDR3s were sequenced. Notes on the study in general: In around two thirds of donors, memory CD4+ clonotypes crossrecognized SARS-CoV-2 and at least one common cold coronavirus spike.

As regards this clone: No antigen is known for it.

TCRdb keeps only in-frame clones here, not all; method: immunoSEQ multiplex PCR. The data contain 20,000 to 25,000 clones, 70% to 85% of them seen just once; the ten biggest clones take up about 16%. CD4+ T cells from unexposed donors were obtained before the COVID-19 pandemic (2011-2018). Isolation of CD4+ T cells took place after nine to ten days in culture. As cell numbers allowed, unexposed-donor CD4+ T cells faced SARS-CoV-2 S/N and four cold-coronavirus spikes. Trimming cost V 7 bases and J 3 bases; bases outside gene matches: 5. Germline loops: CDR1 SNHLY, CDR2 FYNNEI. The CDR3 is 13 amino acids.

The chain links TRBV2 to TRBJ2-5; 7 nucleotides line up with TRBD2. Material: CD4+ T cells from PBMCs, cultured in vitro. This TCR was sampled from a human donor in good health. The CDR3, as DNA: TGTGCCAGCAATCAGCGGGGTGAAGAGACCCAGTACTTC. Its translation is CASNQRGEETQYF.